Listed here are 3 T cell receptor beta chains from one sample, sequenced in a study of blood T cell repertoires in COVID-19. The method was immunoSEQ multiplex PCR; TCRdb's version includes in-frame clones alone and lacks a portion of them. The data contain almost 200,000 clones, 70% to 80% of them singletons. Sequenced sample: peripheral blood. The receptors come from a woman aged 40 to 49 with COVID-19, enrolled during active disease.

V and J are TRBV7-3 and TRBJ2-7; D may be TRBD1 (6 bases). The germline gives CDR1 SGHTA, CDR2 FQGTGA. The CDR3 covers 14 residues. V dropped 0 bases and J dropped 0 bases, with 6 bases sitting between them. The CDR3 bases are TGTGCCAGCAGCTTAACAGGGGGCTCCTACGAGCAGTACTTC. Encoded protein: CASSLTGGSYEQYF.

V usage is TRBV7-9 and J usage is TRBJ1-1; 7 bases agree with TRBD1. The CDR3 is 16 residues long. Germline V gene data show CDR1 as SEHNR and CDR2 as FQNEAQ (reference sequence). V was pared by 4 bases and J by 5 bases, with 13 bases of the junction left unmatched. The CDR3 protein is CASSSDRAKGRTEAFF. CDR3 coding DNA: TGTGCCAGCAGCTCCGACAGGGCTAAGGGGAGGACTGAAGCTTTCTTT.

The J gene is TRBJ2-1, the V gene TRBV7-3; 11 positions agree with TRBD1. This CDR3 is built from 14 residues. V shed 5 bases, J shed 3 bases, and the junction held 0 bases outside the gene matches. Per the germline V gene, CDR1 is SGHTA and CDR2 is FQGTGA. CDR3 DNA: TGTGCCAGCAGCGGGACAGGGGGCTACAATGAGCAGTTCTTC. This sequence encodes CASSGTGGYNEQFF. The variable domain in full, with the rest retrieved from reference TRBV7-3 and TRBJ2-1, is GAGVSQTPSNKVTEKGKYVELRCDPISGHTALYWYRQSLGQGPEFLIYFQGTGAADDSGLPNDRFFAVRPEGSVSTLKIQRTERGDSAVYLCASSGTGGYNEQFFGPGTRLTVL.